The clone carrying this T cell receptor (beta chain) was picked up a small number of times. As yet, its antigen is unknown. These data are taken from a study of tumor-infiltrating lymphocytes in glioblastoma multiforme. Three nested ARM-PCR rounds with V-beta and C-beta primers built TCRB libraries. No unique molecular identifiers were described for these TCRB libraries. TCRdb reprocessed the multiplex PCR reads with MiXCR, giving one entry per CDR3 protein. Of 9,300 or so distinct CDR3 sequences listed, about 70% are singletons. General study results and limits: The TCR and somatic mutation analysis included just one glioblastoma patient.

The ends were cut back, 1 base at V and 8 bases at J, with 24 bases in the middle. The CDR3 contains 18 residues. Germline V lookup: CDR1 LGHNA, CDR2 YNFKEQ. J is TRBJ2-1 and V is TRBV4-2, with a possible D match to TRBD2 (5 bases). This TCR was recovered from a male donor with glioblastoma. What was sequenced was brain tumor tissue. CDR3 sequence: CASSQVSNNYMGSDEQFF. The CDR3 DNA follows: TGTGCCAGCAGCCAAGTGTCTAACAACTATATGGGGAGCGATGAGCAGTTCTTC.